Following are 16 T cell receptor beta chains from one sample sequenced in a study of sequential checkpoint blockade in melanoma. Clones were read by immunoSEQ multiplex PCR, and TCRdb kept only the in-frame ones, dropping some. Counted here are over 8,000 clones, more than 75% occurring once; the ten biggest clones make up approximately 50%. The treatment was: randomized to nivolumab then ipilimumab (arm A) or the reverse (arm B). Here the sequenced sample was CD8+ T cells sorted from blood (inferred from file names), taken from a patient given nivolumab and ipilimumab in sequence. The receptors come from a human donor with melanoma.

A single count supports this clone. The chain combines TRBV6-5 with TRBJ2-6, with TRBD1 as a possible D gene (5 bases). The CDR3 consists of 16 residues. Per the germline V gene, CDR1 is MNHEY and CDR2 is SVGAGI. The V end was cut by 6 bases, the J end by 0 bases, with 12 bases between. The CDR3 region is CASSYQTVSGANVLTF. The CDR3 DNA reads TGTGCCAGCAGCTACCAGACAGTCTCTGGGGCCAACGTCCTGACTTTC.

The chain recombines TRBV27 with TRBJ2-3; maybe TRBD1 (6 bases). Germline V gene data show CDR1 as MNHEY and CDR2 as SMNVEV (reference sequence). This CDR3 has 15 residues. Between the trimmed V and J ends, which lost 3 bases and 3 bases, there was a span of 13 bases. CDR3 in amino acids: CASSFSSGQTDTQYF. CDR3 nucleotide sequence: TGTGCCAGCAGTTTCTCCTCCGGACAGACAGATACGCAGTATTTT.

This chain connects TRBV6-4 to TRBJ2-1; 12 bases match TRBD2. Trimming cost V 5 bases and J 4 bases; bases outside gene matches: 6. This CDR3 region has 16 residues. The germline V gene has CDR1 MRHNA and CDR2 SNTAGT. The CDR3 bases are TGTGCCAGCAGTCTCCAGACTAGCGGGGGATACAATGAGCAGTTCTTC. Its protein product is CASSLQTSGGYNEQFF.

The CDR3 coding sequence is TGCGCCAGCAGCTTGGACAGGGCTAACTATGGCTACACCTTC. Residues: CASSLDRANYGYTF. This chain links TRBV5-1 with TRBJ1-2; D is possibly TRBD1 (6 bases). Trimming removed 0 bases at V and 0 bases at J, with 6 bases between. This CDR3 has 14 residues. Germline-derived CDR1 and CDR2 are SGHRS and YFSETQ.

This chain joins TRBV29-1 and TRBJ1-2, with D tentatively TRBD1 (6 bases). The CDR3 totals 18 residues. The V end was cut by 7 bases, the J end by 4 bases, with 31 bases between. Germline CDR1 SQVTM, CDR2 ANQGSEA. CDR3 nucleotides: TGCAGCGCCCTCGAGACTGGGACACCGTCACCTCCCTTCTATGGCTACACCTTC. Amino acids: CSALETGTPSPPFYGYTF.

By proportion, this clone is medium-sized (0.01 to 0.1%). Additional DNA sequences in this sample encode the identical CDR3. This rearrangement joins TRBV9 to TRBJ2-7, with 7 bases matching TRBD1. CDR1 is SGDLS, CDR2 YYNGEE, per germline. The CDR3 length is 14 residues. V was clipped by 4 bases and J by 2 bases; unmatched bases: 6. Here the CDR3 reads CASSPLDRAYEQYF. Written as DNA, the CDR3 is TGTGCCAGCAGCCCCTTAGACAGGGCCTACGAGCAGTACTTC.

This clone was detected a few times. The chain combines TRBV4-2 with TRBJ2-7, with 8 positions matching TRBD2. The V segment lost 2 bases and the J segment 0 bases; nucleotides outside the gene matches: 6. Germline V gives CDR1 LGHNA, CDR2 YNFKEQ. CDR3 length: 16 residues. The CDR3 nucleotides read TGTGCCAGCAGCCAATACGTCGCGGGGGGCTCCTACGAGCAGTACTTC. This codes for CASSQYVAGGSYEQYF.

The sample holds one count of this clone. V is TRBV4-1 and J is TRBJ1-5, with D uncertain. V lost 2 bases and J 8 bases, leaving 16 bases between the germline ends. This CDR3 contains 15 residues. Per the germline V gene, CDR1 is MGHRA and CDR2 is YSYEKL. The CDR3 protein is CASSQSGGHSEPQHF. As DNA, the CDR3 is TGCGCCAGCAGCCAAAGCGGCGGCCATTCGGAGCCCCAGCATTTT.

This chain links TRBV30 with TRBJ2-7, with 7 bases matching TRBD2. CDR1 and CDR2 (germline): GTSNPN, SVGIG (reference sequence). Trimming at V came to 0 bases and at J to 3 bases, leaving 2 bases not matched to a gene. The length of the CDR3 is 13 residues. CDR3 sequence: CAWSVRGGYEQYF. The CDR3 DNA sequence: TGTGCCTGGAGTGTTCGCGGGGGCTACGAGCAGTACTTC.

The V call is TRBV28, the J call TRBJ2-7; TRBD1 aligns across 7 bases. The CDR3 loop spans 15 amino acids. The trim removed 5 bases at V and 7 bases at J, leaving 14 bases unmatched. Germline-derived CDR1 and CDR2 are MDHEN and SYDVKM. This CDR3 is CASSQTGTELLEQYF. CDR3 nucleotide sequence: TGTGCCAGCAGTCAGACCGGGACAGAACTTCTGGAGCAGTACTTC.

The V gene is TRBV5-6, the J gene TRBJ2-3, with a possible D match to TRBD2 (5 bases). CDR1 SGHDT and CDR2 YYEEEE come from the germline V gene. V was pared by 5 bases and J by 9 bases, with 16 bases between. CDR3 length: 13 residues. Here the CDR3 reads CASSYGLLPTQYF. CDR3 nucleotides: TGTGCCAGCAGTTACGGACTCCTCCCCACGCAGTATTTT.

The chain carries TRBV7-9 and TRBJ2-7; D might be TRBD2 (6 bases). From germline, CDR1 is SEHNR and CDR2 FQNEAQ (reference sequence). Deletions cut 8 bases from V and 0 bases from J, with 14 bases between. The CDR3 extends over 14 amino acids. The CDR3 bases are TGTGCCAGCGGAGGGCCCGGAAGCTCCTACGAGCAGTACTTC. This sequence encodes CASGGPGSSYEQYF.

This clone has just one count. CDR3 nucleotides: TGTGCCAGCAGCCGTATCCTTGGACACCCTGGCTACACCTTC. The encoded protein is CASSRILGHPGYTF. The chain carries TRBV28 and TRBJ1-2; the D gene is possibly TRBD1 (5 bases). Germline CDR1 is MDHEN and CDR2 is SYDVKM. V was trimmed by 6 bases and J by 7 bases, leaving 18 bases between them. CDR3 length: 14 amino acids.

The rearrangement links TRBV7-9 to TRBJ1-2, with D unresolved. This CDR3 is 15 amino acids long. The germline CDR1 and CDR2 sequences are SEHNR and FQNEAQ (reference sequence). V lost 1 base and J 2 bases, leaving 11 bases between the germline ends. The CDR3: CASSLVLLQNYGYTF. The DNA for the CDR3 is TGTGCCAGCAGCTTAGTCTTATTGCAGAACTATGGCTACACCTTC.

The gene calls are TRBV4-3 and TRBJ1-5; D is unclear. The germline V gene encodes CDR1 LGHNA and CDR2 YSLEER. V was pared by 2 bases and J by 3 bases, with 5 bases between. This CDR3 contains 13 residues. CDR3: CASSQSPNQPQHF. CDR3 nucleotides: TGCGCCAGCAGCCAATCTCCCAATCAGCCCCAGCATTTT.

V usage is TRBV7-6 and J usage is TRBJ2-5, with 9 nucleotides matching TRBD1. Near its end, the DNA agrees better with TRBJ2-7, so the J call may be wrong. Germline values: CDR1 SGHVS, CDR2 FNYEAQ. The CDR3 loop spans 15 amino acids. The CDR3 region is CASSSSGQGSYEQYF. The CDR3 DNA reads TGTGCCAGCAGCTCTTCGGGACAGGGTTCTTACGAGCAGTACTTC.